The present T cell receptor beta chain was sequenced within a study of OX40 agonist ivuxolimab in advanced cancers. On the study more broadly: At approximately 80% male, the cohort had a mean age of 60 years, ranging from roughly 20 to 90. Study findings and constraints: Normalized T-cell clonal expansion was also low in some nonresponders.

Measured with immunoSEQ multiplex PCR; TCRdb has only the in-frame clones, and not every one. The table records about 68,000 clones, about 80% of them present only once. Comments on this clone: Its antigen is currently unknown.

The V gene lost 0 bases and the J gene lost 0 bases, with 11 bases spanning the gap. CDR1 is SGHRS, CDR2 YFSETQ, per germline. This CDR3 is built from 16 residues. The chain recombines TRBV5-1 with TRBJ2-3; possible D gene TRBD2, 6 bases. The source is an adult with an advanced solid tumor such as melanoma, head and neck, liver or kidney cancer. The sequencing here drew on CD4+ or CD8+ T cells sorted from blood, taken in a trial of the OX40 agonist ivuxolimab. CDR3 amino acids: CASSLDSGLSTDTQYF. The CDR3 DNA reads TGCGCCAGCAGCTTGGATAGCGGCCTTAGCACAGATACGCAGTATTTT. Full variable domain (outside the CDR3, taken from reference TRBV5-1 and TRBJ2-3): KAGVTQTPRYLIKTRGQQVTLSCSPISGHRSVSWYQQTPGQGLQFLFEYFSETQRNKGNFPGRFSGRQFSNSRSEMNVSTLELGDSALYLCASSLDSGLSTDTQYFGPGTRLTVL.